This TCR beta chain derives from a study of blood T cell repertoires in COVID-19. Across the whole study: Material from acute and convalescent COVID-19 was sourced from the United States, Italy and Spain. From T cells, B-cell-depleted T cells, or PBMCs came the material, which was cDNA or gDNA.

Germline V gene sequence: CDR1 ENHRY, CDR2 SYGVKD. V was shortened by 6 bases and J by 4 bases, with 14 bases between the two germline ends. The CDR3 has 14 amino acids. This clone appeared a single time. Original processing methods: The authors estimated nucleated cell counts from reference gene primer amplification. Profiling relied on immunoSEQ multiplex PCR, and the TCRdb table lists in-frame clones only, not all of them. Clone size and the V and J calls come from that table; the DNA yielded D and trimming. The data show around 200,000 clones, with more than 75% seen just once and 18% held by the top ten. Enrolled during active infection, Seattle patients were then followed longitudinally.

This sequence originates from a person aged 70 to 79 with COVID-19, enrolled during active disease. The sample comprised peripheral blood. The chain has TRBV10-3 and TRBJ2-3, with D unresolved. The CDR3 loop is CAIRDTLPSDTQYF. In DNA, the CDR3 is TGTGCCATCAGAGACACCCTCCCATCAGATACGCAGTATTTT.